The 16 T cell receptor beta chains reported below all come from one sample, sequenced in a study of blood T cells in healthy people across ages. A sample-barcoded 5' primer and a J-beta primer mix were used in a second PCR of roughly 7 to 12 cycles. MiXCR was run by TCRdb on the 5' RACE reads, yielding one entry per CDR3 protein. The sample holds about 1.5 million distinct CDR3 sequences, roughly 43% seen once. The sequencing sample was made of blood. The origin of the receptors is a woman aged 18-35 years in good health.

This clonotype was observed a few times. The rearrangement joins TRBV3-1 to TRBJ2-7; maybe TRBD2 (5 bases). The germline V and J ends were trimmed by 4 bases and 3 bases, with 13 bases remaining between them. CDR3 length: 14 residues. CDR1 and CDR2 (germline): LGHDT, YNNKEL (reference sequence). This CDR3 is CASSPSRAGYEQYF. Written as DNA, the CDR3 is TGTGCCAGCAGCCCGTCGCGGGCAGGCTACGAGCAGTACTTC.

The genes are TRBV4-3 and TRBJ2-1; 9 bases are a match to TRBD2. The length of the CDR3 is 16 residues. CDR1 is LGHNA and CDR2 is YSLEER in the germline V gene. The trim removed 8 bases at V and 4 bases at J, leaving 12 bases unmatched. The CDR3 coding sequence is TGCGCCAGCGGTAGGTCGGTTAGCGGGGGATACAATGAGCAGTTCTTC. Translating gives CASGRSVSGGYNEQFF.

The rearrangement links TRBV6-5 to TRBJ2-3; maybe TRBD1 (7 bases). Germline loops: CDR1 MNHEY, CDR2 SVGAGI. The CDR3 runs 14 residues. V was trimmed by 2 bases and J by 4 bases, leaving 10 bases between them. The CDR3 nucleotides read TGTGCCAGCAGTTACCAGGGGGGCGCAGATACGCAGTATTTT. Translation: CASSYQGGADTQYF.

This chain joins TRBV13 and TRBJ2-7, with D possibly being TRBD2 (5 bases). The CDR3 is made up of 15 amino acids. V was trimmed by 0 bases and J by 1 base, leaving 10 bases between them. The V gene's germline CDR1 is PRHDT and CDR2 FYEKMQ (reference sequence). The DNA of the CDR3 is TGTGCCAGCAGCTTAGGGCGGGCGTGGTCCTACGAGCAGTACTTC. It encodes CASSLGRAWSYEQYF.

This clonotype was counted once. V usage is TRBV6-2 or TRBV6-3 and J usage is TRBJ2-7, with D unclear. The CDR3 length is 14 residues. V was trimmed by 4 bases and J by 7 bases, leaving 17 bases between them. Germline-derived CDR1 and CDR2 are MNHEY and SVGEGT. The CDR3 DNA reads as TGTGCCAGCAGTTGGACGGACGCCCCCAATGAGCAGTACTTC. Translating gives CASSWTDAPNEQYF.

This clonotype was counted only a few times. This chain connects TRBV20-1 to TRBJ1-2; no clear D. Germline CDR1 is DFQATT and CDR2 is SNEGSKA (reference sequence). The length of the CDR3 is 13 residues. V was pared by 5 bases and J by 3 bases, with 13 bases between. CDR3 sequence: CSAHPPVDYGYTF. For the CDR3, the DNA is TGCAGTGCTCATCCCCCAGTCGACTATGGCTACACCTTC.

Points on this clonotype: The junction departs from germline at one end; a sequencing error may be responsible. This chain links TRBV9 with TRBJ2-5; 7 bases agree with TRBD2. The CDR3 contains 12 residues. CDR1 is SGDLS, CDR2 YYNGEE, per germline. The CDR3 loop is CVSSGLGETQYF. The CDR3 nucleotides read TGTGTCAGCAGCGGACTAGGAGAGACCCAGTACTTC.

This clonotype was recorded a few times. The chain uses TRBV20-1 and TRBJ1-2; 8 bases are a match to TRBD1. The CDR3 contains 15 residues. Looked up from germline, CDR1 is DFQATT and CDR2 is SNEGSKA (reference sequence). V was clipped by 6 bases and J by 8 bases; unmatched bases: 17. The CDR3 coding sequence is TGCAGTGCACATCCCGGACAGGGTGTGGCTTGGGGCTACACCTTC. Translating gives CSAHPGQGVAWGYTF.

This clonotype was seen a few times. The chain is built from TRBV2 and TRBJ1-2, with a tentative D call TRBD1 (5 bases). The CDR3 covers 15 residues. Germline values: CDR1 SNHLY, CDR2 FYNNEI. Trimming removed 2 bases at V and 4 bases at J, with 14 bases between. CDR3 sequence: CASSESGGKGYGYTF. CDR3 DNA sequence: TGTGCCAGCAGTGAAAGCGGGGGAAAGGGCTATGGCTACACCTTC.

The rearrangement uses TRBV29-1 and TRBJ2-3, with TRBD1 matching over 7 bases. The V gene's germline CDR1 is SQVTM and CDR2 ANQGSEA. This CDR3 comprises 14 residues. Unmatched junction bases numbered 7, after V lost 5 bases and J lost 2 bases. CDR3: CSVQGRGNTDTQYF. The CDR3 bases are TGCAGCGTTCAGGGCAGGGGGAACACAGATACGCAGTATTTT.

This clonotype was recorded a few times. The chain joins TRBV4-1 to TRBJ2-7; no definite D call. CDR1 is MGHRA, CDR2 YSYEKL, per germline. This CDR3 comprises 14 residues. Deletions cut 1 base from V and 1 base from J, with 8 bases between. CDR3 nucleotides: TGCGCCAGCAGCCAAGGTGACACGTCCTACGAGCAGTACTTC. It translates to CASSQGDTSYEQYF.

CDR3 coding DNA: TGCAGTGCTAGGGCACGACAGGCACGGGGCTACACCTTC. Translating gives CSARARQARGYTF. The rearrangement joins TRBV20-1 to TRBJ1-2, with D perhaps matching TRBD1 (6 bases). Germline V gene data show CDR1 as DFQATT and CDR2 as SNEGSKA (reference sequence). This CDR3 is 13 amino acids long. V lost 3 bases to trimming and J lost 8 bases, with 16 bases between them.

A few counts support this clonotype. The chain uses TRBV11-1 and TRBJ2-1; 10 bases are a match to TRBD1. Trimming cost V 5 bases and J 4 bases; bases outside gene matches: 23. The germline gives CDR1 SGHAT, CDR2 FQDESV (reference sequence). The CDR3 totals 21 residues. The CDR3 sequence: CASSPSPDRGNPPPSYNEQFF. CDR3 DNA: TGTGCCAGCAGCCCATCCCCGGACAGGGGGAATCCTCCGCCATCTTACAATGAGCAGTTCTTC.

The gene calls are TRBV5-1 and TRBJ2-2; D is possibly TRBD1 or TRBD2 (5 bases each). The CDR3 totals 16 residues. V was cut by 3 bases and J by 4 bases, with 16 bases left in between. CDR1 is SGHRS, CDR2 YFSETQ, per germline. DNA for the CDR3: TGCGCCAGCAGCTCAGGGAGTGCCGTCGGCACCGGGGAGCTGTTTTTT. Protein sequence: CASSSGSAVGTGELFF.

This chain links TRBV29-1 with TRBJ1-4, with D perhaps TRBD1 (5 bases). The germline gives CDR1 SQVTM, CDR2 ANQGSEA. V lost 3 bases and J 6 bases, leaving 11 bases between the germline ends. The CDR3 has 13 residues. This CDR3 is CSVEGPGDEKLFF. The CDR3 DNA is TGCAGCGTTGAGGGACCAGGCGATGAAAAACTGTTTTTT. The entire variable domain, with the rest obtained from reference TRBV29-1 and TRBJ1-4, is as follows: SAVISQKPSRDICQRGTSLTIQCQVDSQVTMMFWYRQQPGQSLTLIATANQGSEATYESGFVIDKFPISRPNLTFSTLTVSNMSPEDSSIYLCSVEGPGDEKLFFGSGTQLSVL.

J is TRBJ1-2 and V is TRBV6-2 or TRBV6-3, with D perhaps TRBD1 (5 bases). In germline, CDR1 is MNHEY, CDR2 SVGEGT. Trimming removed 6 bases from V and 10 bases from J, with 12 bases in between. There are 11 residues in the CDR3. The CDR3 sequence: CASSPGGAYTF. In DNA, the CDR3 is TGTGCCAGCAGCCCAGGTGGGGCCTACACCTTC.